Listed here are 5 T cell receptor beta chains from one sample, sequenced in a study of regulatory T cells in long-lasting Graves disease. Sequencing libraries for TCR beta were prepared with iRepertoire HTBI primers and Arm-PCR of CDR3 regions. TCRdb fed the multiplex PCR reads into MiXCR, producing one record per CDR3 protein. The sample lists some 500,000 distinct CDR3 sequences, around an eighth occurring once. As for time point: newly diagnosed GD, antithyroid drugs for less than 3 months. Generation of the TCR library employed RNA extracted from PBMCs. These data also formed part of another study, on T cells in Graves' hyperthyroidism and ophthalmopathy.

The input for sequencing was peripheral blood mononuclear cells (PBMCs), taken at new diagnosis, from a patient treated with antithyroid drugs. These receptors were taken from a man aged 25-45 years with Graves disease.

This clonotype has a count of ten or more. J is TRBJ2-7 and V is TRBV11-2; D call uncertain. V lost 5 bases and J lost 2, with 4 bases in between. In germline, CDR1 is SGHAT, CDR2 FQNNGV. CDR3 length: 11 residues. The CDR3 nucleotides read TGTGCCAGCAGCCGCGCCTACGAGCAGTACTTC. Its translation: CASSRAYEQYF.

This clonotype was seen many times. The chain links TRBV12-3 or TRBV12-4 to TRBJ2-1; D gene unclear. This CDR3 has 13 amino acids. The V and J ends lost 6 bases and 6 bases respectively, with 12 bases between them. The CDR3: CASSPQSPNEQFF. The CDR3, as DNA: TGTGCCAGCAGCCCCCAAAGCCCCAATGAGCAGTTCTTC.

This clonotype showed up many times. The V call is TRBV10-3, the J call TRBJ1-1; TRBD1 matches at 7 bases. CDR3 length equals 15 residues. CDR1 and CDR2 from the germline V gene are ENHRY and SYGVKD. The V segment lost 7 bases and the J segment 3 bases; nucleotides outside the gene matches: 11. The CDR3 nucleotides are TGTGCCATCACCAGGGCAGGGGGTCGGGACACTGAAGCTTTCTTT. This codes for CAITRAGGRDTEAFF.

This clonotype has ten or more counts. The V and J genes are TRBV6-1 and TRBJ1-1; D possibly corresponds to TRBD1 (6 bases). Germline-derived CDR1 and CDR2 are MNHNS and SASEGT. CDR3 length equals 13 residues. V was trimmed by 7 bases and J by 3 bases, leaving 12 bases between them. CDR3 DNA: TGTGCCAGCATCGACAGGTATTACACTGAAGCTTTCTTT. Its protein product is CASIDRYYTEAFF.

The chain joins TRBV11-2 to TRBJ1-6, with a possible D match to TRBD1 (6 bases). Trimming removed 0 bases at V and 2 bases at J, with 14 bases between. The germline gives CDR1 SGHAT, CDR2 FQNNGV. The CDR3 has 18 amino acids. CDR3 sequence reads: CASSLEGGAGAYNSPLHF. The CDR3 nucleotides are TGTGCCAGCAGCTTAGAAGGTGGGGCAGGGGCCTATAATTCACCCCTCCACTTT.